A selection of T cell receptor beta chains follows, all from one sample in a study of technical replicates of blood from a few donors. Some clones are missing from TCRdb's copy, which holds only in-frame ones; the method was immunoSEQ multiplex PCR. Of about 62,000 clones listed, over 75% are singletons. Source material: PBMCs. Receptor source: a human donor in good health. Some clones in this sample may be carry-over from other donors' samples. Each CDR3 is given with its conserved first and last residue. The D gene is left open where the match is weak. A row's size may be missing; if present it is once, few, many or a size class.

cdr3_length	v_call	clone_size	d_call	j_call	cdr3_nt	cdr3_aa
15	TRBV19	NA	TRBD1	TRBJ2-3	TGTGCCAGTAGTGCTGGGCCAGGGGGCCCAGATACGCAGTATTTT	CASSAGPGGPDTQYF
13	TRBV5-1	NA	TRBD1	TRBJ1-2	TGCGCCAGCAGCCCCGACAGGGACTATGGCTACACCTTC	CASSPDRDYGYTF
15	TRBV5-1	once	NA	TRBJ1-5	TGCGCCAGCAGCTTGGGACAGGTAGGTGGTCAGCCCCAGCATTTT	CASSLGQVGGQPQHF
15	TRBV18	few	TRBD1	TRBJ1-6	TGTGCCAGCTCGATGCGACAGGGGACGGATTCACCCCTCCACTTT	CASSMRQGTDSPLHF
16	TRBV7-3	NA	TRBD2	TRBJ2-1	TGTGCCAGCAGCCCAGGTTGGCGGGAGGGCTGGGATGAGCAGTTCTTC	CASSPGWREGWDEQFF
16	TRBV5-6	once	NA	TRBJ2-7	TGTGCCAGCAGCTCGACCGGTACCGGGGTATACTACGAGCAGTACTTC	CASSSTGTGVYYEQYF
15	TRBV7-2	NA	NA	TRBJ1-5	TGTGCCAGCAGCTTAGGGGGAGAAAGTTATCAGCCCCAGCATTTT	CASSLGGESYQPQHF
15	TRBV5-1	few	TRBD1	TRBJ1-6	TGCGCCAGCAGCCTAGGGGACAGGGGAAATTCACCCCTCCACTTT	CASSLGDRGNSPLHF
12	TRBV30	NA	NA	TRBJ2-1	TGTGCCTGGAGTGAGCATAACAATGAGCAGTTCTTC	CAWSEHNNEQFF
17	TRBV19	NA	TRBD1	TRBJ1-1	TGTGCCAGTAGTATCCTTGAGGGGACAGGGGTGAACACTGAAGCTTTCTTT	CASSILEGTGVNTEAFF
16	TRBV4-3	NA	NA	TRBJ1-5	TGCGCCAGCAGCCAAGATCTAGGGGATAACAATCAGCCCCAGCATTTT	CASSQDLGDNNQPQHF
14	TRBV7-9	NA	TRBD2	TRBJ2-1	TGTGCCAGCAGCTTCCTAGCGGGAGGGATTGAGCAGTTCTTC	CASSFLAGGIEQFF
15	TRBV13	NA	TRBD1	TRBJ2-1	TGTGCCAGCAGCAGCACCGGGACAGGGTACAATGAGCAGTTCTTC	CASSSTGTGYNEQFF
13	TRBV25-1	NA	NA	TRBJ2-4	TGTGCCAGCAGTAGGGGTGGGGAAAACATTCAGTACTTC	CASSRGGENIQYF
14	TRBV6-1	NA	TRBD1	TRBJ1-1	TGTGCCAGCAGGGGCTTCACAGGGGACACTGAAGCTTTCTTT	CASRGFTGDTEAFF
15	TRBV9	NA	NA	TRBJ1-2	TGTGCCAGCAGCGTAGGCGAGGGTATGGGGTATGGCTACACCTTC	CASSVGEGMGYGYTF
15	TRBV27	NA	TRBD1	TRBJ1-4	TGTGCCAGCAGTCTGGGGACAGGGAGAAATGAAAAACTGTTTTTT	CASSLGTGRNEKLFF
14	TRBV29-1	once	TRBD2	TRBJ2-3	TGCAGCGTCCCGGGACCCAGCGGGAGATATACGCAGTATTTT	CSVPGPSGRYTQYF
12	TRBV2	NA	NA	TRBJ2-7	TGTGCCAGCATGGCTGGGACACCCGAGCAGTACTTC	CASMAGTPEQYF
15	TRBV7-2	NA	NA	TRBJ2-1	TGTGCCAGCAGCTTATGGGGGCAGGGACAAAGGGAGCAGTTCTTC	CASSLWGQGQREQFF
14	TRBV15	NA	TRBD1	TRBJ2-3	TGTGCCACCAGCAGAGTCCTCATGACGGCGGACAGGGATTTT	CATSRVLMTADRDF
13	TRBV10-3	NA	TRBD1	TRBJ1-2	TGTGCCATCGGGGGGGACAGGGGTTACGGCTACACCTTC	CAIGGDRGYGYTF
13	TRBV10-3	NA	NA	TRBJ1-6	TGTGCCATCAGTGAGACAGAGAATTCACCCCTCCACTTT	CAISETENSPLHF
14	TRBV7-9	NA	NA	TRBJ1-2	TGTGCCAGCAGCCCCAGACGGGAAAACTATGGCTACACCTTC	CASSPRRENYGYTF
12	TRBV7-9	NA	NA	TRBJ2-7	TGTGCCAGCAGCTGGACTGGCTACGAGCAGTACTTC	CASSWTGYEQYF
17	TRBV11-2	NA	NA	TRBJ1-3	TGTGCCAGCAGACCGACTTCCGGGACAATGTCTGGAAACACCATATATTTT	CASRPTSGTMSGNTIYF
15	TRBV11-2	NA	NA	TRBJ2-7	TGTGCCAGCAGGGGGGGTCGGCTAAGCTCCTACGAGCAGTACTTC	CASRGGRLSSYEQYF
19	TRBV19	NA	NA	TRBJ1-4	TGTGCCAGTAGTATAGGGGGTCGGCAGGGGTCTGCAACTAATGAAAAACTGTTTTTT	CASSIGGRQGSATNEKLFF
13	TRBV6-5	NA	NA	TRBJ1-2	TGTGCCAGCAGTTACTCGCAGAACTATGGCTACACCTTC	CASSYSQNYGYTF
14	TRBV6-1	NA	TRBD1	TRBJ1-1	TGTGCCACTAAATTGACAGGGGGTTTTACTGAAGCTTTCTTT	CATKLTGGFTEAFF
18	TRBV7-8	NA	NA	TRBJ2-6	TGTGCCAGCAGCTTATACGCAGGGGTGTCACCTGGGGCCAACGTCCTGACTTTC	CASSLYAGVSPGANVLTF
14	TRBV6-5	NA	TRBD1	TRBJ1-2	TGTGCCAGCTTCCAAGTTACAGGGGACTATGGCTACACCTTC	CASFQVTGDYGYTF
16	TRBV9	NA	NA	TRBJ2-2	TGTGCCAGCAGCGTAGCCCCGACGGGAAACACCGGGGAGCTGTTTTTT	CASSVAPTGNTGELFF
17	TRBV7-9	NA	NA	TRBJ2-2	TGTGCCAGCAGCCCCATCCGGATTGGAGCGAACACCGGGGAGCTGTTTTTT	CASSPIRIGANTGELFF
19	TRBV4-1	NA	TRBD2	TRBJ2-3	TGCGCCAGCAGCCAATCCCCCACTAGCGGGATTACTAGCACAGATACGCAGTATTTT	CASSQSPTSGITSTDTQYF
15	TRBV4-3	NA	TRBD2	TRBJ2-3	TGCGCCAGCAGCCAAGTAGCGGGAAGGACAGATACGCAGTATTTT	CASSQVAGRTDTQYF
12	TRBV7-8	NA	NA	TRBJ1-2	TGTGCCAGCAGCTTAGTGGTCGGTGGCTACACCTTC	CASSLVVGGYTF
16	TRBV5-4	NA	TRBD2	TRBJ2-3	TGTGCCAGCAGCTCCTATCAGGGCGGGAGTACAGATACGCAGTATTTT	CASSSYQGGSTDTQYF
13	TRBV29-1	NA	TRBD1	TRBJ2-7	TGCAGCGTTCATACAGGGGGTGGCCACGAGCAGTACTTC	CSVHTGGGHEQYF
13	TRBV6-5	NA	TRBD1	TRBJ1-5	TGTGCCAGCAGTGGGACAGGGAATCAGCCCCAGCATTTT	CASSGTGNQPQHF
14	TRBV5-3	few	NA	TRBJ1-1	TGTGCCAGAAGGGAGGATCCGGGACAAAGAGCAATAACCTTT	CARREDPGQRAITF
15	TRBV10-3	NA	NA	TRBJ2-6	TGTGCCATCAGTGGGGCAGGGACTGGGGCCAACGTCCTGACTTTC	CAISGAGTGANVLTF
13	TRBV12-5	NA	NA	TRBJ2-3	TGTGCTAGTGCCCCCCATAGCACAGATACGCAGTATTTT	CASAPHSTDTQYF
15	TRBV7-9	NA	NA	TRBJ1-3	TGTGCCAGCAGCTTGGCCCCTGGGGCCGGAAACACCATATATTTT	CASSLAPGAGNTIYF
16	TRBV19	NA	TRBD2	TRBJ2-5	TGTGCCACCCCCCTCGGGACTAGCGGGAACCAAGAGACCCAGTACTTC	CATPLGTSGNQETQYF
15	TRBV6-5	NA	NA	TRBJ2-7	TGTGCCAGCAGTCGATCGGAGAATCCGGCCTACGAGCAGTACTTC	CASSRSENPAYEQYF
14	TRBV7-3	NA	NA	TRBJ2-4	TGTGCCAGCAGCTCCCTAGTGAGTAAAAACATTCAGTACTTC	CASSSLVSKNIQYF
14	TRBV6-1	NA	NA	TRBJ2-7	TGTGCCAGCAGTGATTCTGGGCGCTCCGGCGAGCAGTACTTC	CASSDSGRSGEQYF
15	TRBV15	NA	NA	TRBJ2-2	TGTGCCACCAGCAGGGACATCGGGAGTGGCGGGGAGCTGTTTTTT	CATSRDIGSGGELFF
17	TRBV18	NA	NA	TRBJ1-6	TGTGCCAGCTCACCAACAACACGCGGGGACGGTAATTCACCCCTCCACTTT	CASSPTTRGDGNSPLHF
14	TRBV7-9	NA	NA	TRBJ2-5	TGTGCCAGCAGCCTAAGCGGTCCTCAAGAGACCCAGTACTTC	CASSLSGPQETQYF
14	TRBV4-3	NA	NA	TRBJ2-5	TGCGCCAGCAGCTTCGGCCGGGACAAAAAGACCCAGTACTTC	CASSFGRDKKTQYF
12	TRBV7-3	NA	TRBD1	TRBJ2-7	TGTGCCAGCAGCCAACAGGGGGACGAGCAGTACTTC	CASSQQGDEQYF
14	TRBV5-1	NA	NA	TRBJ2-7	TGCGCCAGCAGCTTGGAACCGGTACCCTACGAGCAGTACTTC	CASSLEPVPYEQYF
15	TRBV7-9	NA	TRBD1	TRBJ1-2	TGTGCCAGCAGCGTTGGACAGGGTCTAAACTATGGCTACACCTTC	CASSVGQGLNYGYTF
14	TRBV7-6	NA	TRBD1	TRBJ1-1	TGTGCCAGCACCCCGCAGGGGGCGAACACTGAAGCTTTCTTT	CASTPQGANTEAFF
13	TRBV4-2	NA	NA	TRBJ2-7	TGTGCCAGCAGCCAAGCTAGCAGCCACGAGCAGTACTTC	CASSQASSHEQYF
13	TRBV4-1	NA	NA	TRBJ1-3	TGCGCCAGCAGCCCGAGGCACGGAAACACCATATATTTT	CASSPRHGNTIYF
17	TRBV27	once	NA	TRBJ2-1	TGTGCCAGCAGTCCCACGAGGGCGGCGAGCTCCTACAATGAGCAGTTCTTC	CASSPTRAASSYNEQFF
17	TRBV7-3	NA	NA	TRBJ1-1	TGTGCCAGCAGCCCCCACCCTAAAGGCGGGATGAACACTGAAGCTTTCTTT	CASSPHPKGGMNTEAFF